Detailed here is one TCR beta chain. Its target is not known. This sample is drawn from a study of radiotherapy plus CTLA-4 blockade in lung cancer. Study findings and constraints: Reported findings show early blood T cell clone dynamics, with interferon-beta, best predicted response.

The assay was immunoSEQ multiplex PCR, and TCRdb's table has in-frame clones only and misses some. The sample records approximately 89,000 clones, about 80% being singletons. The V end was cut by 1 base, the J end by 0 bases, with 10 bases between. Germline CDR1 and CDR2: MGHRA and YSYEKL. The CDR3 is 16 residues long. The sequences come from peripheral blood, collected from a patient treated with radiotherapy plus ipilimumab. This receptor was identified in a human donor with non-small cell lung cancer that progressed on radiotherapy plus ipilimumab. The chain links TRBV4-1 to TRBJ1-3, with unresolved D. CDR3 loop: CASSQVPGISGNTIYF. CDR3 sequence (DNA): TGCGCCAGCAGCCAAGTCCCGGGCATCTCTGGAAACACCATATATTTT.